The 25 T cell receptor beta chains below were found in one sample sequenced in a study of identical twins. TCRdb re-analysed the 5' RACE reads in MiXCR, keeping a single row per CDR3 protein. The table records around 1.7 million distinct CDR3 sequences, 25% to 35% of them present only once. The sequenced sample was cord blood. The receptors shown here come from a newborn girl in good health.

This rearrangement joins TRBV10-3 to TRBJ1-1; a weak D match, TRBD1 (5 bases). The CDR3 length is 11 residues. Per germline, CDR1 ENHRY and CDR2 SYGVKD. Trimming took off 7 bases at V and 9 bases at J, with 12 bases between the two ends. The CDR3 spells CAITGTGKAFF. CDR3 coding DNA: TGTGCCATCACCGGGACGGGGAAAGCTTTCTTT.

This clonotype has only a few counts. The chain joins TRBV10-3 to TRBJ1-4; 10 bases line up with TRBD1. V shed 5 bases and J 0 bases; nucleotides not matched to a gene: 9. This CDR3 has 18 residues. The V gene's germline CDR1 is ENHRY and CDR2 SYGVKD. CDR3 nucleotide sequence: TGTGCCATCAGTCCGGGACAGGGGATTCGCGCAACTAATGAAAAACTGTTTTTT. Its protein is CAISPGQGIRATNEKLFF.

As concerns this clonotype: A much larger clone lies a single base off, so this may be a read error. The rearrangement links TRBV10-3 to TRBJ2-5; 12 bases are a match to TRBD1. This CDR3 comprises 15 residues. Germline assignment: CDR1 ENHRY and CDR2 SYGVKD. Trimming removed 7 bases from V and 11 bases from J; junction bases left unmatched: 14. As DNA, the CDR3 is TGTGCCATCACCAAAGGGACAGGGGGCTACAATGAGCAGTACTTC. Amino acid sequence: CAITKGTGGYNEQYF.

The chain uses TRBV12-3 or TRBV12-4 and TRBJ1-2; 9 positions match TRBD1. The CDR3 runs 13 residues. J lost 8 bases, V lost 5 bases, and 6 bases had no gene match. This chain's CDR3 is CASSPYRGRGYTF. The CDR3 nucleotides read TGTGCCAGCAGTCCTTACAGGGGGCGAGGCTACACCTTC.

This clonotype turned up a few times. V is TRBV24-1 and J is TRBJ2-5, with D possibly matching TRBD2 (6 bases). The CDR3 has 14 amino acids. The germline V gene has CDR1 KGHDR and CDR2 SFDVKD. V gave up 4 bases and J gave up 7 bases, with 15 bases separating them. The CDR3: CATSDPTGLRTQYF. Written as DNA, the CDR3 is TGTGCCACCAGTGACCCGACGGGACTCAGGACCCAGTACTTC.

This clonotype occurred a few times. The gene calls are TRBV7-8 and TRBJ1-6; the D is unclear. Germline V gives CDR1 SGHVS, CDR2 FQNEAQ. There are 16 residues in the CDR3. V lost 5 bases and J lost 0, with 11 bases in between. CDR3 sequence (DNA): TGTGCCAGCAGCGCAGGATTTAGCTCCTATAATTCACCCCTCCACTTT. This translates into CASSAGFSSYNSPLHF. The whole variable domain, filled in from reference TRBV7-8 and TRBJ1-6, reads GAGVSQSPRYKVAKRGQDVALRCDPISGHVSLFWYQQALGQGPEFLTYFQNEAQLDKSGLPSDRFFAERPEGSVSTLKIQRTQQEDSAVYLCASSAGFSSYNSPLHFGNGTRLTVT.

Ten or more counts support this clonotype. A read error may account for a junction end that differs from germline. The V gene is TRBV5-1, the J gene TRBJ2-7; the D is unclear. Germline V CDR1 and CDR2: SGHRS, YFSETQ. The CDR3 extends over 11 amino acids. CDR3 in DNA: TGTGCCAGCAGTTCCCAAGGGGAGCAGTACTTC. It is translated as CASSSQGEQYF.

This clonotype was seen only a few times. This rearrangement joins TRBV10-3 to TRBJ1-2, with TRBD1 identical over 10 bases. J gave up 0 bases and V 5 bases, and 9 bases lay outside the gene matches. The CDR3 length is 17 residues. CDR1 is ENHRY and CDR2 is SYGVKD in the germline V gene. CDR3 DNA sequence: TGTGCCATCAGTAAGCTCGGGACAGGGGCTACTAACTATGGCTACACCTTC. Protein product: CAISKLGTGATNYGYTF.

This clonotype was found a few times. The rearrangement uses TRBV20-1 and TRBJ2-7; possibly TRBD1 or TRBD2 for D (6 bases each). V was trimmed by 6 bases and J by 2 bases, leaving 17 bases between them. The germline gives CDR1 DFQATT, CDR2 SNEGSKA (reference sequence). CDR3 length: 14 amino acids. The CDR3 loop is CSATDYRDTYEQYF. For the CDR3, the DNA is TGCAGTGCCACGGACTATCGGGACACCTACGAGCAGTACTTC.

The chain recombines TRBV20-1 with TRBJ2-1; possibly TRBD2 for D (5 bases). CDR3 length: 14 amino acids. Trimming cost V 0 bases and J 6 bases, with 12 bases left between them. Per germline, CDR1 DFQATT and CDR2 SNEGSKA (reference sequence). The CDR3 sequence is CSARDLLASNEQFF. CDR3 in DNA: TGCAGTGCTAGAGATCTCCTAGCATCCAATGAGCAGTTCTTC.

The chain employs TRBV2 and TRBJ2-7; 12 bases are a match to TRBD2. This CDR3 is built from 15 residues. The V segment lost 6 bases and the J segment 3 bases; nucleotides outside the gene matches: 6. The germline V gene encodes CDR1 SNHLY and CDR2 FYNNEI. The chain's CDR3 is CASSYGLAGFYEQYF. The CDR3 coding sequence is TGTGCCAGCAGCTACGGACTAGCGGGGTTCTACGAGCAGTACTTC.

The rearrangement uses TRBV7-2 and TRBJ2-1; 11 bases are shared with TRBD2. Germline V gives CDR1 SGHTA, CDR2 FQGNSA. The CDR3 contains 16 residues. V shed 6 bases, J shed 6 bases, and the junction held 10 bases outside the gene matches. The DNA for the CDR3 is TGTGCCAGCAGACAAACCTCGACTAGCGGGGTCAATGAGCAGTTCTTC. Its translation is CASRQTSTSGVNEQFF. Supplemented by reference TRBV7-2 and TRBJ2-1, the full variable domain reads GAGVSQSPSNKVTEKGKDVELRCDPISGHTALYWYRQSLGQGLEFLIYFQGNSAPDKSGLPSDRFSAERTGGSVSTLTIQRTQQEDSAVYLCASRQTSTSGVNEQFFGPGTRLTVL.

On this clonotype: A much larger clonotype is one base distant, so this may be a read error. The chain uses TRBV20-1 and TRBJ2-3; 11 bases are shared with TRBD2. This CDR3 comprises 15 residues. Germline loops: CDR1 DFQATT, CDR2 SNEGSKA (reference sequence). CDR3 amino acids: CSARLAGGSTDAQYF. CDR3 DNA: TGCAGTGCTAGACTAGCGGGGGGCAGCACAGATGCGCAGTATTTT.

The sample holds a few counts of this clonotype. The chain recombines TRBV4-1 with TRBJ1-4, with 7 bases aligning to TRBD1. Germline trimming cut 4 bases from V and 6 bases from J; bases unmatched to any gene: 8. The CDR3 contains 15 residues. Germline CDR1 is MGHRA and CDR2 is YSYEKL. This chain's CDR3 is CASSLLGTAHEKLFF. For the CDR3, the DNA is TGCGCCAGCAGCCTTCTCGGGACAGCCCATGAAAAACTGTTTTTT.

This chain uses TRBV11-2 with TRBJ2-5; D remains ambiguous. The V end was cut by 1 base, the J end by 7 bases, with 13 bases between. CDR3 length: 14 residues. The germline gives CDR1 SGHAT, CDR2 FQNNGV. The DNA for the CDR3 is TGTGCCAGCAGCTTAGTGGCGCAGTGGGGGACCCAGTACTTC. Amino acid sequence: CASSLVAQWGTQYF. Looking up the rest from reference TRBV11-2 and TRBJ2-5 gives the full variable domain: EAGVAQSPRYKIIEKRQSVAFWCNPISGHATLYWYQQILGQGPKLLIQFQNNGVVDDSQLPKDRFSAERLKGVDSTLKIQPAKLEDSAVYLCASSLVAQWGTQYFGPGTRLLVL.

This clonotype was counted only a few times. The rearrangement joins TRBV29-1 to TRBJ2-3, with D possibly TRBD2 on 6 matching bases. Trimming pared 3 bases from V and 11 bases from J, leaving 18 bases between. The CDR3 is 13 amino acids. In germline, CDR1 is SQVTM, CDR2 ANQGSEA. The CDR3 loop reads CSVDGSGYNEQYF. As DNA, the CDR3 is TGCAGCGTTGACGGGAGTGGCTACAATGAGCAGTATTTT.

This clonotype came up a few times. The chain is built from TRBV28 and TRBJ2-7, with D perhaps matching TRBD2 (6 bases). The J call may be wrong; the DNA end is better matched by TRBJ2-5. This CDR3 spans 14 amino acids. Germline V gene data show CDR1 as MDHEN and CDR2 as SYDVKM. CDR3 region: CASNPLAGGETQYF. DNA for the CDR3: TGTGCCAGCAATCCACTAGCAGGTGGCGAGACCCAGTACTTC.

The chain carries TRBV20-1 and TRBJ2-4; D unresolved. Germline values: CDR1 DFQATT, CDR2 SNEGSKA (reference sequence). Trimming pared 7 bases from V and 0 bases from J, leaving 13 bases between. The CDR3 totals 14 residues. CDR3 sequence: CSVTFSLAKNIQYF. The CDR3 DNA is TGCAGTGTGACCTTTTCGTTAGCCAAAAACATTCAGTACTTC.

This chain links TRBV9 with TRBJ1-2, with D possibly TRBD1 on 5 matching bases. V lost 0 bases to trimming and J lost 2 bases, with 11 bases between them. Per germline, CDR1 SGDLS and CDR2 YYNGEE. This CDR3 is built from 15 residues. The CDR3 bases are TGTGCCAGCAGCGTAGCCCTTGGGGGGAACTATGGCTACACCTTC. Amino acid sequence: CASSVALGGNYGYTF.

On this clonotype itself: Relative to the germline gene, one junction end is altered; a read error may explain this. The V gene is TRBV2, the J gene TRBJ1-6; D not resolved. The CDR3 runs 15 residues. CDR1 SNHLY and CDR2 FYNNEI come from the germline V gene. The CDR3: CASREGGVYNSPPHF. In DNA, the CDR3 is TGTGCCAGCAGAGAGGGAGGCGTTTATAATTCACCCCCCCACTTT.

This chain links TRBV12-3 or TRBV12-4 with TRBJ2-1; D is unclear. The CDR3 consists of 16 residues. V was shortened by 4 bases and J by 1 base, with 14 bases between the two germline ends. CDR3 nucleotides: TGTGCCAGCAGTTACATGCGGTTAGCATCCTACAATGAGCAGTTCTTC. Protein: CASSYMRLASYNEQFF.

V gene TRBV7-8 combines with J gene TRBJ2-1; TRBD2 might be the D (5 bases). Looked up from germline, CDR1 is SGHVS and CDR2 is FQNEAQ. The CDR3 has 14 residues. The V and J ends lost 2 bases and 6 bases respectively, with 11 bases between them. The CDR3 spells CASSLPGIRNEQFF. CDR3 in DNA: TGTGCCAGCAGCTTACCCGGGATCCGCAATGAGCAGTTCTTC.

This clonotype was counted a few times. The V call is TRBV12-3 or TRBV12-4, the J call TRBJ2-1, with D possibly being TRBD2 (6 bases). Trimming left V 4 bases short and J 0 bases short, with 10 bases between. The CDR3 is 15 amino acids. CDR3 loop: CASSSLTSSYNEQFF. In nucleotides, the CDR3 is TGTGCCAGCAGTTCCCTGACTAGCTCCTACAATGAGCAGTTCTTC.

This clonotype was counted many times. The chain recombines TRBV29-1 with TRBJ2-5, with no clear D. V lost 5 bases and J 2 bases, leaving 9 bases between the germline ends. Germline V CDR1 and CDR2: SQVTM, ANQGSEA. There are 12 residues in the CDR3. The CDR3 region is CSVSHGQETQYF. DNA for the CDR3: TGCAGCGTTTCGCACGGACAAGAGACCCAGTACTTC.

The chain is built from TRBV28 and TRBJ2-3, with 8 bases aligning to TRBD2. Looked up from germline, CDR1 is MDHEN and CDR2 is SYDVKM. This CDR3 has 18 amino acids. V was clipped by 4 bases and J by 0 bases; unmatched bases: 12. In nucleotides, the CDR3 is TGTGCCAGCAGTTGGGTCCCTAGCGGGTGTACTAGCACAGATACGCAGTATTTT. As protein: CASSWVPSGCTSTDTQYF.